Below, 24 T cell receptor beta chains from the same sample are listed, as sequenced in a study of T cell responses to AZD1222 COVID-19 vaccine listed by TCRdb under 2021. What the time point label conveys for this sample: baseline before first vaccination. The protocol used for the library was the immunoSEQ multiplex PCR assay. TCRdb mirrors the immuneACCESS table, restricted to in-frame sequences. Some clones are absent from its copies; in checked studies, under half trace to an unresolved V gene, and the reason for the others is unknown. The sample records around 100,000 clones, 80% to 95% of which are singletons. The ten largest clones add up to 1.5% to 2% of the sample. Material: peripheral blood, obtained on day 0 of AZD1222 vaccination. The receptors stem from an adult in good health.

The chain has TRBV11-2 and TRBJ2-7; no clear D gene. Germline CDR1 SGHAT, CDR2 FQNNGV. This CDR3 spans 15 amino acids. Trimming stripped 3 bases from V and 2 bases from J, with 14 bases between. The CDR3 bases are TGTGCCAGCAGCTTCTCGTTCCTCGCGGCCTACGAGCAGTACTTC. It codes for CASSFSFLAAYEQYF. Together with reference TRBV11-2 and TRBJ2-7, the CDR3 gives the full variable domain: EAGVAQSPRYKIIEKRQSVAFWCNPISGHATLYWYQQILGQGPKLLIQFQNNGVVDDSQLPKDRFSAERLKGVDSTLKIQPAKLEDSAVYLCASSFSFLAAYEQYFGPGTRLTVT.

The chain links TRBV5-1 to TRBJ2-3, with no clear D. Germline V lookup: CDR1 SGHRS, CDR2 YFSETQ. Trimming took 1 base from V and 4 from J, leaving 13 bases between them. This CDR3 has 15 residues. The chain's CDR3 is CASSLLRSQADTQYF. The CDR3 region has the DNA TGCGCCAGCAGCTTGCTGCGGAGTCAGGCAGATACGCAGTATTTT.

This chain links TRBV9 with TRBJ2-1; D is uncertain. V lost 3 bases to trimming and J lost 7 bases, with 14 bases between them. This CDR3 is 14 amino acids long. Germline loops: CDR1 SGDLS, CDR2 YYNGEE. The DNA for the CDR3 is TGTGCCAGCAGCGCCCCCCGGGCGTTAAATGAGCAGTTCTTC. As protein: CASSAPRALNEQFF.

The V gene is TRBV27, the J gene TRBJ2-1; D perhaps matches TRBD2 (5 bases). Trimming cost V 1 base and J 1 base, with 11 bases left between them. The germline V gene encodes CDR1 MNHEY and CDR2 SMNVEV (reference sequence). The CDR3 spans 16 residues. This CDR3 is CASSLLGSGSYNEQFF. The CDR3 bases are TGTGCCAGCAGTTTATTAGGGAGTGGGTCCTACAATGAGCAGTTCTTC.

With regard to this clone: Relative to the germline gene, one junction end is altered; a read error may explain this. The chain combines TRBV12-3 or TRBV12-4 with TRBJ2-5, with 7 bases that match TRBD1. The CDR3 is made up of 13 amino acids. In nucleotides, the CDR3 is TGTGCCAGCAGTCCGGGACAGTTAGGCATGGGGCACTTC. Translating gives CASSPGQLGMGHF.

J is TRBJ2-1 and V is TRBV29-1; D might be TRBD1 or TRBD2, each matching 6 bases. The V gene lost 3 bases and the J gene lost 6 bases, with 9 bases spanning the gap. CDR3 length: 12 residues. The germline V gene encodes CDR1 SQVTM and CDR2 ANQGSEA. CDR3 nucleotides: TGCAGCGTTGAGTGGGGGGCCAATGAGCAGTTCTTC. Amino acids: CSVEWGANEQFF.

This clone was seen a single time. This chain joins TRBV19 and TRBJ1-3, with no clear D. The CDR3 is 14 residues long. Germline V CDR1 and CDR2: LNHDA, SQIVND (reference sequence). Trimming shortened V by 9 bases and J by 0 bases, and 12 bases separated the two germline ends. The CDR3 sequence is CASGLLSSGNTIYF. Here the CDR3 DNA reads TGTGCCAGCGGACTGCTAAGCTCTGGAAACACCATATATTTT.

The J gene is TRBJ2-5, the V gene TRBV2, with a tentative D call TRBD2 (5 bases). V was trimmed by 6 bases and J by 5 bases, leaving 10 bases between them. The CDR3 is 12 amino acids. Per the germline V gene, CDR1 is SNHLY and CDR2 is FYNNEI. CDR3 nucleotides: TGTGCCAGCAGCGGGATTGCCGAGACCCAGTACTTC. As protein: CASSGIAETQYF.

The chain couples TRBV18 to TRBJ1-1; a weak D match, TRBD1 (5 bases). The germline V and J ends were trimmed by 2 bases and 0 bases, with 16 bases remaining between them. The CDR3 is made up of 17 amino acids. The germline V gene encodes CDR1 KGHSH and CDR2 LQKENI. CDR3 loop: CASSPLSQGNMNTEAFF. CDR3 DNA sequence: TGTGCCAGCTCACCATTGTCGCAGGGCAACATGAACACTGAAGCTTTCTTT.

CDR3 DNA: TGTGCCAGCAGTTTATCCCCAGCGATCCAGAACACCGGGGAGCTGTTTTTT. Translating gives CASSLSPAIQNTGELFF. The chain combines TRBV28 with TRBJ2-2; D unclear. Trimming pared 1 base from V and 1 base from J, leaving 13 bases between. Germline CDR1 reads MDHEN; CDR2 reads SYDVKM. CDR3 size: 17 residues.

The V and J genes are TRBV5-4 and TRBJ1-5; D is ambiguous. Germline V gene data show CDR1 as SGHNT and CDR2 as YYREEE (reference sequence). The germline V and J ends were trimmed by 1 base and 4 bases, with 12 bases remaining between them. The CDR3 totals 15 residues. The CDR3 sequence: CASSLSSEANQPQHF. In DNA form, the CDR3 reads TGTGCCAGCAGCTTGTCGTCCGAAGCGAATCAGCCCCAGCATTTT.

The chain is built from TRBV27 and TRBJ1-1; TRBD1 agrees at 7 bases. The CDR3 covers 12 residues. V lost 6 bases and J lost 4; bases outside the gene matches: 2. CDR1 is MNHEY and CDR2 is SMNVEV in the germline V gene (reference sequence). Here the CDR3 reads CASRAGGTEAFF. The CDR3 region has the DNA TGTGCCAGCAGAGCAGGGGGCACTGAAGCTTTCTTT.

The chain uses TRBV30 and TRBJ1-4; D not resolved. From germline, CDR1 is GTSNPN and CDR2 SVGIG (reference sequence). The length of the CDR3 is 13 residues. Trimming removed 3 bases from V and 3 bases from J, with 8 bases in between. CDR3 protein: CAWSRGPNEKLFF. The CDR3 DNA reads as TGTGCCTGGAGCCGAGGACCTAATGAAAAACTGTTTTTT.

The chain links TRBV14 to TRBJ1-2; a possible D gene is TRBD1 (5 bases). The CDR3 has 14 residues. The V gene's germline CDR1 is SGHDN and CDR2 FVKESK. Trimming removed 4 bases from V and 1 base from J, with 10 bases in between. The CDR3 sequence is CASSPLGVNYGYTF. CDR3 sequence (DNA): TGTGCCAGCAGCCCGCTAGGGGTTAACTATGGCTACACCTTC.

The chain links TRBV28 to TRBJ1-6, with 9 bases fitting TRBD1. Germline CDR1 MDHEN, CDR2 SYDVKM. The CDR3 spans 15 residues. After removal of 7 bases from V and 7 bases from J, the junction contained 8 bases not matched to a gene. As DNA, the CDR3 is TGTGCCAGCACCTACGGGGGGACAGGGAATTCACCCCTCCACTTT. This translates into CASTYGGTGNSPLHF.

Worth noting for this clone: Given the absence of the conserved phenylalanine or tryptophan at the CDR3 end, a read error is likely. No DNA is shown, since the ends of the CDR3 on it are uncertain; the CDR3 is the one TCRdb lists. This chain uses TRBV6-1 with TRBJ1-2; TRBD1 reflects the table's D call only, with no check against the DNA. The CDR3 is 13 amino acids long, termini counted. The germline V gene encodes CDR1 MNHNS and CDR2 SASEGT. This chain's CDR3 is CASSEAGTPSYPS.

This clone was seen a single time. The CDR3 bases are TGCGCCAGCAGCTTCGGTACAGGGGAGAACACTGAAGCTTTCTTT. Amino acids: CASSFGTGENTEAFF. J is TRBJ1-1 and V is TRBV5-1; 7 nucleotides agree with TRBD1. The germline gives CDR1 SGHRS, CDR2 YFSETQ. J gave up 1 base and V 2 bases, and 5 bases lay outside the gene matches. This CDR3 comprises 15 residues.

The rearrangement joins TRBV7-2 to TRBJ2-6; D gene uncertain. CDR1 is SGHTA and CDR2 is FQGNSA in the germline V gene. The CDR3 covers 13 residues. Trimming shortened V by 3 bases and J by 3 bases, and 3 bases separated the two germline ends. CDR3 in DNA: TGTGCCAGCAGCTTCTATGGGGCCAACGTCCTGACTTTC. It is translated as CASSFYGANVLTF. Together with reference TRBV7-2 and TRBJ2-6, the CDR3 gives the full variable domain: GAGVSQSPSNKVTEKGKDVELRCDPISGHTALYWYRQSLGQGLEFLIYFQGNSAPDKSGLPSDRFSAERTGGSVSTLTIQRTQQEDSAVYLCASSFYGANVLTFGAGSRLTVL.

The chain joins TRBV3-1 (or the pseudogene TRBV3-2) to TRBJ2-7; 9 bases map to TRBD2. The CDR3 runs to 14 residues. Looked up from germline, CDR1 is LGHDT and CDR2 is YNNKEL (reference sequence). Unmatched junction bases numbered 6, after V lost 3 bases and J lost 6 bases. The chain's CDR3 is CASSQSAGGVEQYF. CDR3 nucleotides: TGTGCCAGCAGCCAGTCAGCGGGAGGTGTCGAGCAGTACTTC.

The CDR3 DNA is TGTGCCAGCAGTACTATTCTTAGCTCCTACAATGAGCAGTTCTTC. The encoded protein is CASSTILSSYNEQFF. The chain is built from TRBV27 and TRBJ2-1; D unclear. The germline CDR1 and CDR2 sequences are MNHEY and SMNVEV (reference sequence). V gave up 5 bases and J gave up 0 bases, with 11 bases separating them. This CDR3 is built from 15 residues.

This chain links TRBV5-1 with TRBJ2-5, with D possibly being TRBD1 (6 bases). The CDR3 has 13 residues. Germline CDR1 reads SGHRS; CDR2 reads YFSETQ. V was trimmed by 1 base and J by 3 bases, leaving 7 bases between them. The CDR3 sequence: CASSLQGKETQYF. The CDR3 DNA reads TGCGCCAGCAGCTTGCAGGGGAAAGAGACCCAGTACTTC.

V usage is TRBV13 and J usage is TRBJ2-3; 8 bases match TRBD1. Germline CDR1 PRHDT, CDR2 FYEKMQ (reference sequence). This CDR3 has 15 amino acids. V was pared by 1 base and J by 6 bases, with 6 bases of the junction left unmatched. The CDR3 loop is CASSLAKTGGDTQYF. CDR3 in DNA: TGTGCCAGCAGCTTAGCGAAAACAGGGGGGGATACGCAGTATTTT.

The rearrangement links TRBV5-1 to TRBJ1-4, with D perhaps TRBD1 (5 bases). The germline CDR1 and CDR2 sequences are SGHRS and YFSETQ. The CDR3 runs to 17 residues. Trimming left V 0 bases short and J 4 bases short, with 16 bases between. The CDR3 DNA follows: TGCGCCAGCAGCTTGGCCTCGCTTACAGGCGGTAATGAAAAACTGTTTTTT. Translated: CASSLASLTGGNEKLFF.

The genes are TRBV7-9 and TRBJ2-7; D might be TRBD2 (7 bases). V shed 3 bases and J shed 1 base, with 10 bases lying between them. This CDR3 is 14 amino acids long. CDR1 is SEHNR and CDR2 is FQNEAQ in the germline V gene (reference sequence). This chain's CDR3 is CASSLSGTSYEQYF. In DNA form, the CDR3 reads TGTGCCAGCAGCTTGAGCGGGACATCCTACGAGCAGTACTTC.